This T cell receptor beta chain came from a study of shared clonotypes between healthy human individuals. Free of recent acute infections or vaccinations, the donors were healthy HIV-negative adults. Germline lookup yields CDR1 SEHNR and CDR2 FQNEAQ (reference sequence). The CDR3 consists of 15 residues. V dropped 2 bases and J dropped 8 bases, with 13 bases sitting between them. Generated by immunoSEQ multiplex PCR, the TCRdb table keeps only in-frame clones and is missing some. In the table there are hundreds of thousands of clones, over 65% of which are singletons. The sequence was collected from a woman in her 30s in good health. The sample taken for sequencing was memory CD4+ T cells sorted from blood. Sample subset: CD45RA-negative fraction. J is TRBJ1-6 and V is TRBV7-9; D not certain. CDR3 sequence reads: CASSLFEVSDSPLHF. The CDR3 DNA reads TGTGCCAGCAGCTTATTTGAAGTGTCGGATTCACCCCTCCACTTT.